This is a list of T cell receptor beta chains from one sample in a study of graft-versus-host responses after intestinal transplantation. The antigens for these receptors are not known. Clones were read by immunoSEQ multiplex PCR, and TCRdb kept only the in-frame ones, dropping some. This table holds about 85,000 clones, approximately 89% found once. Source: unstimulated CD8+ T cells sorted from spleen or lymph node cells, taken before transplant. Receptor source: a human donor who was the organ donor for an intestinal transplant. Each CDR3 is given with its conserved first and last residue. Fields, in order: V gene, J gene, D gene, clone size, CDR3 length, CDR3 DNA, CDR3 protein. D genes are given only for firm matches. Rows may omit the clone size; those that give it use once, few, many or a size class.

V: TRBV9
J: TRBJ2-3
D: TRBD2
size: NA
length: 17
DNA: TGTGCCAGCAGCGTTTCAGAGCGGGAGATTAGCACAGATACGCAGTATTTT
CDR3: CASSVSEREISTDTQYF

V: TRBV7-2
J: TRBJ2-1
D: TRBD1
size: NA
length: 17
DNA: TGTGCCAGCGCTGATCGGGACAGCCAGAGCTCCTACAATGAGCAGTTCTTC
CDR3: CASADRDSQSSYNEQFF

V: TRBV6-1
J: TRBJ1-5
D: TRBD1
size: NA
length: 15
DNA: TGTGCCAGCAGTTTTGGGACAGGAATCAATCAGCCCCAGCATTTT
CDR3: CASSFGTGINQPQHF

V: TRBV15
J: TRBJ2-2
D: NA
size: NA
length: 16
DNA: TGTGCCACCAGCAGAGAGGGACTTCATAACACCGGGGAGCTGTTTTTT
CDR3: CATSREGLHNTGELFF

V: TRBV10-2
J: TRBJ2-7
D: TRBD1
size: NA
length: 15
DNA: TGCGCCAGCAGTGACGGGACAGGGAGCTCCTACGAGCAGTACTTC
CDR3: CASSDGTGSSYEQYF

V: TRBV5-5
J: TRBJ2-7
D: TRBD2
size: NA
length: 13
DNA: TGTGCCAGCAGCTCGGGACTAACCTACGAGCAGTACTTC
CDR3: CASSSGLTYEQYF

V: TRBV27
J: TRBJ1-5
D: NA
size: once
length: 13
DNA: TGTGCCGGAGGACAGCGATGCAATCAGCCCCAGCATTTT
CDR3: CAGGQRCNQPQHF

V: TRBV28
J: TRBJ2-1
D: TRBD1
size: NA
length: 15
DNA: TGTGCCAGCAGTTCGGGCGCCCTGGTTACAGGGGGGCAGTTCTTC
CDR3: CASSSGALVTGGQFF

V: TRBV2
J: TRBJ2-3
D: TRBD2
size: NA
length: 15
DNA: TGTGCCAGCGGCTCCCCGGGGGGAGTACCAGATACGCAGTATTTT
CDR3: CASGSPGGVPDTQYF

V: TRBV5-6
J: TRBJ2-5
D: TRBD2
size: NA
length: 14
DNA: TGTGCCAGCAGCTTCAGCGGGGGGGCCGCGACCCAGTACTTC
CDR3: CASSFSGGAATQYF

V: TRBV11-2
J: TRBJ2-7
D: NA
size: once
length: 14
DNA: TGTGCCAGCAGCCCACCGGGAGCGCTCTACGAGCAGTACTTC
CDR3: CASSPPGALYEQYF

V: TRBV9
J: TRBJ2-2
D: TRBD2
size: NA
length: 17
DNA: TGTGCCAGCAGCTTTGGACTAGCGGAGATGAACACCGGGGAGCTGTTTTTT
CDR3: CASSFGLAEMNTGELFF

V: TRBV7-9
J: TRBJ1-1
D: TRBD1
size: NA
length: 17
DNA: TGTGCCAGCAGCGAAGACCGGGACAGGGTTTTCCGCACTGAAGCTTTCTTT
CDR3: CASSEDRDRVFRTEAFF

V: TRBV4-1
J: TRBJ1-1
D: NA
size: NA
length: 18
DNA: TGCGCCAGCAGCCAAGTAGTGGGACCATGGTTTGGGAACACTGAAGCTTTCTTT
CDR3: CASSQVVGPWFGNTEAFF

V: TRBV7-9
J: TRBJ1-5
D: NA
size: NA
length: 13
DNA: TGTGCCAGCAGCCCAGGGGTGAATCAGCCCCAGCATTTT
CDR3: CASSPGVNQPQHF

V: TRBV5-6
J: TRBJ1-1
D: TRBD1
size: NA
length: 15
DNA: TGTGCCAGCAGCTTAGGAGGGGGCGCGAACACTGAAGCTTTCTTT
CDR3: CASSLGGGANTEAFF

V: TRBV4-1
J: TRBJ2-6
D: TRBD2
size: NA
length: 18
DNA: TGCGCCAGCAGCCACTACCACGGGAGGGTGGCTGGGGCCAACGTCCTGACTTTC
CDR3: CASSHYHGRVAGANVLTF

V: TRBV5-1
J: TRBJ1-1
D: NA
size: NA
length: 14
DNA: TGCGCCAGCAGCTTGGCAGGGGCGGGCACTGAAGCTTTCTTT
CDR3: CASSLAGAGTEAFF

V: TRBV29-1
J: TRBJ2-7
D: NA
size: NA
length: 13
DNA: TGCAGCGTTGACGGGGAAAACTCCTACGAGCAGTACTTC
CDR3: CSVDGENSYEQYF

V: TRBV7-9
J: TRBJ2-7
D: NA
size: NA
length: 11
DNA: TGTGCCAGCAGCTTTCTCCACGAGCAGTACTTC
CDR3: CASSFLHEQYF

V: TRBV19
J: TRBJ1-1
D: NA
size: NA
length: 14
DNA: TGTGCCAGTAGTATTGAGGGATTGAACACTGAAGCTTTCTTT
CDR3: CASSIEGLNTEAFF

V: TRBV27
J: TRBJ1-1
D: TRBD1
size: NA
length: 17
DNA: TGTGCCAGCAGTACCCCTTTGACAGGGGGGGGGAACACTGAAGCTTTCTTT
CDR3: CASSTPLTGGGNTEAFF

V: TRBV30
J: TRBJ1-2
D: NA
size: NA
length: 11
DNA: TGTGCCTGGAGTGTAATTTATGGCTACACCTTC
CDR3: CAWSVIYGYTF

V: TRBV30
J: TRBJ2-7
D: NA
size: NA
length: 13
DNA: TGTGCCTGGAATCCCGGGAGCTCCTACGAGCAGTACTTC
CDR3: CAWNPGSSYEQYF

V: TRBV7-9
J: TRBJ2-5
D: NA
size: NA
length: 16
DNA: TGTGCCAGCAGGACTATAGGGGGTTCGGGTCAAGAGACCCAGTACTTC
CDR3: CASRTIGGSGQETQYF